Listed below are T cell receptor beta chains from one sample, sequenced in a study of naive and memory T cell subsets. TCRdb redid the calling of the UMI-ligation and nested PCR reads with MiXCR, one entry per CDR3 protein. The sample records roughly 8,000 distinct CDR3 sequences, 28% being singletons. Sequencing used CD8+ TEMRA cells from blood. Receptor source: a human donor in good health. Both conserved end residues are part of each CDR3. Each record gives: clone size, J gene, V gene, D gene, CDR3 DNA, CDR3 protein. The D gene is left open where the match is weak. Clone size appears in some rows only: once, few, many, or a class for an expanded clone.

size: NA
J: TRBJ2-1
V: TRBV11-1
D: TRBD2
DNA: TGTGCCAGCAGCTTATGGGGGGGAGAGGAGTACAATGAGCAGTTCTTC
CDR3: CASSLWGGEEYNEQFF

size: NA
J: TRBJ2-5
V: TRBV9
D: TRBD1
DNA: TGTGCCAGCAGCCCCTTAAGGGGTCAGGGGGATGGAGAGACCCAGTACTTC
CDR3: CASSPLRGQGDGETQYF

size: once
J: TRBJ2-7
V: TRBV7-6
D: TRBD1
DNA: TGTGCCAGCAGCTCCGAACAGGGGTGGGGCTACGAGCAGTACTTC
CDR3: CASSSEQGWGYEQYF

size: NA
J: TRBJ2-1
V: TRBV3-1
D: NA
DNA: TGTGCCAGCAGCCACGGCAGGGGAAGAGCCAATGAGCAGTTCTTC
CDR3: CASSHGRGRANEQFF

size: NA
J: TRBJ2-7
V: TRBV29-1
D: NA
DNA: TGCAGCGTTGGGCAGGGAGGCTACGAGCAGTACTTC
CDR3: CSVGQGGYEQYF

size: NA
J: TRBJ1-5
V: TRBV6-2/TRBV6-3
D: TRBD1
DNA: TGTGCCAGCAGCTACGGGACAGTAAATCAGCCCCAGCATTTT
CDR3: CASSYGTVNQPQHF

size: few
J: TRBJ1-1
V: TRBV5-1
D: NA
DNA: TGCGCCAGCAGCCCTCCTGCCGGGCCCGAAGCTTTCTTT
CDR3: CASSPPAGPEAFF

size: NA
J: TRBJ2-6
V: TRBV27
D: TRBD1
DNA: TGTGCCAGCAGTCCGGGACAGGGTCCGCGCTCTGGGGCCAACGTCCTGACTTTC
CDR3: CASSPGQGPRSGANVLTF

size: large
J: TRBJ2-5
V: TRBV28
D: NA
DNA: TGTGCCAGCAGAGGGGGGAAAGAGACCCAGTACTTC
CDR3: CASRGGKETQYF

size: few
J: TRBJ2-2
V: TRBV4-3
D: TRBD1
DNA: TGCGCCAGCAGCCAACCTCCTGACAGGGGACCTCACACCGGGGAGCTGTTTTTT
CDR3: CASSQPPDRGPHTGELFF

size: NA
J: TRBJ1-1
V: TRBV12-3/TRBV12-4
D: TRBD1
DNA: TGTGCCAGCAGTGGAGGACAGGGCTTCGTAGCTTTCTTT
CDR3: CASSGGQGFVAFF

size: few
J: TRBJ1-1
V: TRBV12-3/TRBV12-4
D: TRBD1
DNA: TGTGCCAGCAGTTTGTCGACAGGGGCCCCTGAAGCTTTCTTT
CDR3: CASSLSTGAPEAFF

size: NA
J: TRBJ2-7
V: TRBV7-9
D: TRBD2
DNA: TGTGCCAGCAGGACTAGCGGTTCCTACGAGCAGTACTTC
CDR3: CASRTSGSYEQYF

size: NA
J: TRBJ2-1
V: TRBV15
D: TRBD2
DNA: TGTGCCACCAGCAGAGAGCCCTGGGGGGGAAGTGAGCAGTTCTTC
CDR3: CATSREPWGGSEQFF

size: few
J: TRBJ2-1
V: TRBV4-2
D: NA
DNA: TGTGCCAGCAGCCAAGTAAACAATGAGCAGTTCTTC
CDR3: CASSQVNNEQFF

size: NA
J: TRBJ1-2
V: TRBV12-3/TRBV12-4
D: NA
DNA: TGTGCCAGCAGTTTAATGGCGGGACGAGGCTACACCTTC
CDR3: CASSLMAGRGYTF

size: NA
J: TRBJ2-3
V: TRBV7-9
D: NA
DNA: TGTGCCAGCAGCTCCTTCGGGAACCCAGATACGCAGTATTTT
CDR3: CASSSFGNPDTQYF

size: medium-sized
J: TRBJ2-1
V: TRBV4-3
D: TRBD2
DNA: TGCGCCAGCAGCCAAGGGGTACTAGCGGAAGATAATGAGCAGTTCTTC
CDR3: CASSQGVLAEDNEQFF

size: few
J: TRBJ2-5
V: TRBV15
D: TRBD1
DNA: TGTGCCACCAGCAGATCATGGGACAGGAACTACCCCTCCAACCAAGAGACCCAGTACTTC
CDR3: CATSRSWDRNYPSNQETQYF

size: NA
J: TRBJ2-5
V: TRBV11-2
D: TRBD2
DNA: TGTGCCAGCAGCCCCGACGGGACTAGCGGAGAAGAGACCCAGTACTTC
CDR3: CASSPDGTSGEETQYF

size: few
J: TRBJ1-5
V: TRBV6-6
D: NA
DNA: TGTGCCAGCAGCCCCCCGGGAAGGGACAATCAGCCCCAGCATTTT
CDR3: CASSPPGRDNQPQHF

size: NA
J: TRBJ2-7
V: TRBV5-1
D: NA
DNA: TGCGCCAGCAGCTTGGTCCCAGAAAGACTCTACGAGCAGTACTTC
CDR3: CASSLVPERLYEQYF

size: NA
J: TRBJ1-4
V: TRBV11-2
D: NA
DNA: TGTGCCAGCAGCTTAGATGAGTCCCCAGGGACGAATGAAAAACTGTTTTTT
CDR3: CASSLDESPGTNEKLFF

size: medium-sized
J: TRBJ1-3
V: TRBV5-6
D: NA
DNA: TGTGCCAGCAACGAACAGGGAAACACCATATATTTT
CDR3: CASNEQGNTIYF

size: few
J: TRBJ2-1
V: TRBV12-3/TRBV12-4
D: NA
DNA: TGTGCCAGCAGTTTAAGCTGGGGCTACAATGAGCAGTTCTTC
CDR3: CASSLSWGYNEQFF

size: NA
J: TRBJ1-1
V: TRBV4-3
D: NA
DNA: TGCGCCAGCAGCCAAGACCCCCCCAACAAGAATTACATGAACACTGAAGCTTTCTTT
CDR3: CASSQDPPNKNYMNTEAFF

size: NA
J: TRBJ2-7
V: TRBV19
D: NA
DNA: TGTGCCAGTAGTAGCAAGCGGGCCTCCTACGAGCAGTACTTC
CDR3: CASSSKRASYEQYF

size: NA
J: TRBJ2-3
V: TRBV12-3/TRBV12-4
D: NA
DNA: TGTGCCAGCAGTGGGCCAGGGGGGCCAGATACGCAGTATTTT
CDR3: CASSGPGGPDTQYF

size: few
J: TRBJ2-1
V: TRBV3-1
D: NA
DNA: TGTGCCAGCAGCCCCTCTGAGTGGGTTCTGGGGTACAATGAGCAGTTCTTC
CDR3: CASSPSEWVLGYNEQFF

size: medium-sized
J: TRBJ2-3
V: TRBV7-2
D: NA
DNA: TGTGCCAGCAGCGCGGACAGTCTAGGGCCAGATACGCAGTATTTT
CDR3: CASSADSLGPDTQYF

size: many
J: TRBJ1-5
V: TRBV12-3/TRBV12-4
D: NA
DNA: TGTGCCAGCAGACGGACAGCTTACAATCAGCCCCAGCATTTT
CDR3: CASRRTAYNQPQHF

size: NA
J: TRBJ2-7
V: TRBV28
D: NA
DNA: TGTGCCAGCAATCCGGGCGGCTACGAGCAGTACTTC
CDR3: CASNPGGYEQYF

size: NA
J: TRBJ2-7
V: TRBV11-2
D: NA
DNA: TGTGCCAGCAGCTTAGTTGTCGGCTACGAGCAGTACTTC
CDR3: CASSLVVGYEQYF

size: many
J: TRBJ1-1
V: TRBV20-1
D: NA
DNA: TGCAGTGCTAGTCCCCCGGGACTCAAGAACACTGAAGCTTTCTTT
CDR3: CSASPPGLKNTEAFF

size: NA
J: TRBJ1-1
V: TRBV13
D: NA
DNA: TGTGCCAGCAGCTTCTGGGGAACTATGAACACTGAAGCTTTCTTT
CDR3: CASSFWGTMNTEAFF

size: few
J: TRBJ1-2
V: TRBV12-3/TRBV12-4
D: NA
DNA: TGTGCCAGCAGGGGCGGGGAAGGCTACACCTTC
CDR3: CASRGGEGYTF

size: NA
J: TRBJ1-1
V: TRBV15
D: TRBD1
DNA: TGTGCCACCAGCAGAGATGGACAGGGGAGAACTGAAGCTTTCTTT
CDR3: CATSRDGQGRTEAFF

size: NA
J: TRBJ1-1
V: TRBV27
D: NA
DNA: TGTGCCAGCAGTTTGGTAAATCCCCCATCGAACACTGAAGCTTTCTTT
CDR3: CASSLVNPPSNTEAFF

size: NA
J: TRBJ1-1
V: TRBV5-1
D: NA
DNA: TGCGCCAGCAGCTTGTCGGGCACTGAAGCTTTCTTT
CDR3: CASSLSGTEAFF

size: few
J: TRBJ2-1
V: TRBV24-1
D: NA
DNA: TGTGCCACCGGGACGGGAGCGGCTAACAATGAGCAGTTCTTC
CDR3: CATGTGAANNEQFF

size: once
J: TRBJ2-1
V: TRBV20-1
D: TRBD2
DNA: TGCAGTGCTAGGGGACTAGCGGGAGGGTCGGGGTGGTCCTACAATGAGCAGTTCTTC
CDR3: CSARGLAGGSGWSYNEQFF

size: NA
J: TRBJ2-1
V: TRBV2
D: NA
DNA: TGTGCCAGCAGTGGACTGGACATAGCTTACAATGAGCAGTTCTTC
CDR3: CASSGLDIAYNEQFF

size: NA
J: TRBJ2-1
V: TRBV5-4
D: NA
DNA: TGTGCCAGCAGCAAGGGACTTTACTCCTACAATGAGCAGTTCTTC
CDR3: CASSKGLYSYNEQFF

size: NA
J: TRBJ1-1
V: TRBV30
D: NA
DNA: TGTGCCTGGACACGTATGGAGAACACTGAAGCTTTCTTT
CDR3: CAWTRMENTEAFF

size: NA
J: TRBJ2-5
V: TRBV9
D: NA
DNA: TGTGCCAGCAGCTCATTCCAGGGGAAGCAAGAGACCCAGTACTTC
CDR3: CASSSFQGKQETQYF

size: NA
J: TRBJ1-1
V: TRBV4-2
D: NA
DNA: TGTGCCAGCAGCCAAGATTTTCCGACCGGCGTCACTGAAGCTTTCTTT
CDR3: CASSQDFPTGVTEAFF

size: few
J: TRBJ2-5
V: TRBV28
D: TRBD2
DNA: TGTGCCAGCAGACTCCAAGGGACTAGCGGAGAGACCCAGTACTTC
CDR3: CASRLQGTSGETQYF

size: NA
J: TRBJ2-3
V: TRBV29-1
D: NA
DNA: TGCAGCGGTTGGACAGAATACACAGATACGCAGTATTTT
CDR3: CSGWTEYTDTQYF

size: few
J: TRBJ2-6
V: TRBV4-3
D: NA
DNA: TGCGCCAGCGGAACCCCTAGCACTGGGGCCAACGTCCTGACTTTC
CDR3: CASGTPSTGANVLTF

size: many
J: TRBJ2-1
V: TRBV4-3
D: NA
DNA: TGCGCCAGCAGCCAAGATGCGGGTAGCTCCTACAATGAGCAGTTCTTC
CDR3: CASSQDAGSSYNEQFF

size: few
J: TRBJ1-5
V: TRBV12-3/TRBV12-4
D: NA
DNA: TGTGCCAGCAGCCTCCCTTTCGCACTCGCGTATATAAATTTCGGGGGTAGCAATCAGCCCCAGCATTTT
CDR3: CASSLPFALAYINFGGSNQPQHF

size: NA
J: TRBJ2-3
V: TRBV5-1
D: TRBD2
DNA: TGCGCCAGCAGCTCACTAGCGGGGGGCACAGATACGCAGTATTTT
CDR3: CASSSLAGGTDTQYF

size: few
J: TRBJ2-7
V: TRBV20-1
D: NA
DNA: TGCAGTGCTAGACGGGTGACGGATGCAGACTACTACGAGCAGTACTTC
CDR3: CSARRVTDADYYEQYF

size: NA
J: TRBJ2-3
V: TRBV28
D: TRBD2
DNA: TGTGCCAGCAGTCCTTATAGCGGGGTCGGCACAGATACGCAGTATTTT
CDR3: CASSPYSGVGTDTQYF